Following are 30 T cell receptor beta chains from one sample sequenced in a study of T cell clonality in common variable immunodeficiency. Study-wide points: Common variable immunodeficiency TCR beta sequences reportedly had fewer deletions and N-nucleotide insertions.

These receptors are not linked to any known antigen. Clones were sequenced by immunoSEQ multiplex PCR, and TCRdb holds only the in-frame ones, with some missing. The sample has 28,000 or so clones, none seen only once; the top ten hold more than 20%. Sequenced sample: peripheral blood mononuclear cells. Receptor source: a human donor with common variable immunodeficiency.

This clone appeared many times. The sequenced part of the CDR3 DNA is TGTGCCAGCAGGAACATACAGGGAGGGACAGATACG. Translating it yields CASRNIQGGTDT. The whole CDR3 protein is CASRNIQGGTDTQYF. The rearrangement uses TRBV2 and TRBJ2-3, with a weak D call TRBD2 (7 bases). The sequence runs out 3 residues before the end of the CDR3; the remainder is reconstructed from the germline J gene. Germline V CDR1 and CDR2: SNHLY, FYNNEI. The CDR3 loop spans 15 amino acids. The V and J ends lost 6 bases and 3 bases respectively, with 16 bases between them. Looking up the rest from reference TRBV2 and TRBJ2-3 gives the full variable domain: EPEVTQTPSHQVTQMGQEVILRCVPISNHLYFYWYRQILGQKVEFLVSFYNNEISEKSEIFDDQFSVERPDGSNFTLKIRSTKLEDSAMYFCASRNIQGGTDTQYFGPGTRLTVL.

This clone was picked up many times. The DNA ends 3 residues before the CDR3 does, and the rest of the CDR3 is filled in from the germline J gene. The chain employs TRBV18 and TRBJ2-7; the match to TRBD1 covers 9 bases. CDR3 size: 18 residues. The V gene's germline CDR1 is KGHSH and CDR2 LQKENI. The trim removed 1 base at V and 0 bases at J, leaving 10 bases unmatched. The part of the CDR3 DNA that was read is TGTGCCAGCTCACCACTTCCCCCCGGGACAGGGAGCTCCTACGAG. Protein sequence: CASSPLPPGTGSSYE. The CDR3 reads in full as CASSPLPPGTGSSYEQYF.

This clone was found many times. An end of the junction differs from the germline gene, which may be a read error. The sequenced fragment ends 3 residues before the CDR3 boundary, so the rest is inferred from the germline J gene. This rearrangement joins TRBV4-2 to TRBJ2-7, with 7 bases identical to TRBD1. Germline-derived CDR1 and CDR2 are LGHNA and YNFKEQ. The CDR3 has 15 amino acids. CDR3: CASSQDRDRYYEQYF. The DNA read from the CDR3 is TGCGCCAGCAGCCAAGACCGGGACAGATACTACGAG.

Concerning this clone: The CDR3 goes on 3 residues after the read ends, and that part is filled in from the germline J gene. V and J are TRBV5-1 and TRBJ2-1; 7 bases are shared with TRBD2. V shed 5 bases and J 1 base; nucleotides not matched to a gene: 9. The CDR3 is 16 amino acids. Germline CDR1 reads SGHRS; CDR2 reads YFSETQ. The CDR3 DNA, read in part, is TGCGCCAGCAGTCTTCCAACCGGGGGGTCCTACAATGAG. It translates to CASSLPTGGSYNE. The full CDR3 protein is CASSLPTGGSYNEQFF.

This clone was observed a handful of times. From the germline J gene comes the end of the CDR3, since the read stops 3 residues before it. The chain joins TRBV6-2 or TRBV6-3 to TRBJ1-5; D is possibly TRBD1 (5 bases). In germline, CDR1 is MNHEY, CDR2 SVGEGT. The CDR3 spans 14 residues. Trimming stripped 6 bases from V and 1 base from J, with 10 bases between. CDR3 in amino acids: CASSSDRSNQPQHF. CDR3 DNA (partial): TGTGCCAGCAGCTCCGACAGAAGCAATCAGCCC.

This clone was recorded many times. With the read ending 3 residues before the CDR3 end, the germline J gene is used to fill in that end. The chain has TRBV11-3 and TRBJ2-3; the D is unclear. This CDR3 spans 12 amino acids. The V gene lost 4 bases and the J gene lost 2 bases, with 4 bases spanning the gap. CDR1 is SGHNT and CDR2 is YENEEA in the germline V gene. Partial CDR3 DNA: TGTGCCAGCAGCTCGTTCACAGATACG. This translates into CASSSFTDT. The whole CDR3 protein reads CASSSFTDTQYF.

The table lists this clone with many counts. Coverage ceases 3 residues before the CDR3 finishes, and the germline J gene fills in the end. This chain uses TRBV2 with TRBJ1-2; 7 bases are shared with TRBD1. The length of the CDR3 is 13 residues. CDR1 SNHLY and CDR2 FYNNEI come from the germline V gene. Here the CDR3 reads CASSEMWDSGYTF. CDR3 DNA (partial): TGTGCCAGCAGTGAAATGTGGGACAGTGGA.

This clone has ten or more counts. The read stops 3 residues short of the end of the CDR3; the missing end is completed from the germline J gene. The chain is built from TRBV6-2 or TRBV6-3 and TRBJ1-2; 8 bases fit TRBD1. V trimming: 10 bases; J trimming: 3 bases; junction bases outside the gene matches: 4. Germline assignment: CDR1 MNHEY and CDR2 SVGEGT. This CDR3 is built from 12 residues. The chain's CDR3 is CATQGAHYGYTF. The DNA read from the CDR3 is TGTGCCACCCAGGGGGCTCACTATGGC.

Many counts were recorded for this clone. The CDR3 reads CASTGYETSVGTEAFF. The covered CDR3 bases are TGTGCCAGCACAGGATACGAGACTTCGGTGGGCACTGAA. This rearrangement joins TRBV18 to TRBJ1-1; D might be TRBD1 (5 bases). The read falls 3 residues short of the CDR3 end, and the missing part is taken from the germline J gene. Germline CDR1 reads KGHSH; CDR2 reads LQKENI. The CDR3 runs 16 residues. The ends were cut back, 8 bases at V and 4 bases at J, with 23 bases in the middle.

To note about this clone: The read ends 3 residues before the CDR3 terminus; that terminus is restored from the germline J gene. The V and J genes are TRBV5-1 and TRBJ2-3, with D perhaps TRBD1 (7 bases). V lost 7 bases to trimming and J lost 4 bases, with 16 bases between them. Germline CDR1 is SGHRS and CDR2 is YFSETQ. The CDR3 consists of 14 residues. CDR3 DNA (partial): TGCGCCAGCGGGAGGAGACAGGGACCAGATACG. Its protein is CASGRRQGPDT. The full CDR3 is CASGRRQGPDTQYF.

This clone was recorded a few times. Sequencing ends 3 residues short of the CDR3 end; the germline J gene provides the rest. This same CDR3 is encoded by further DNA sequences in the sample. The chain joins TRBV5-6 to TRBJ1-4; 8 bases align to TRBD1. Germline trimming cut 4 bases from V and 8 bases from J; bases unmatched to any gene: 7. CDR3 size: 14 residues. The germline V gene has CDR1 SGHDT and CDR2 YYEEEE. The CDR3 loop is CASSPDREGEKLFF. The DNA read from the CDR3 is TGTGCCAGCAGCCCGGACAGGGAGGGGGAAAAA.

The table lists this clone with many counts. The read halts 3 residues ahead of the CDR3 end, with the missing end drawn from the germline J gene. The chain carries TRBV20-1 and TRBJ2-3, with 14 bases that match TRBD2. Germline CDR1 DFQATT, CDR2 SNEGSKA (reference sequence). This CDR3 has 19 amino acids. Trimming removed 4 bases from V and 4 bases from J; junction bases left unmatched: 16. The sequenced part of the CDR3 DNA is TGCAGTGCTATTCCCCCGACTAGCGGGGGGGCCCTATACCCAGATACG. Translation gives CSAIPPTSGGALYPDT. The whole CDR3 protein is CSAIPPTSGGALYPDTQYF.

This clone was picked up a small number of times. The observed sequence ends 3 residues before the CDR3 terminus, with the missing tail filled in from the germline J gene. The chain employs TRBV6-2 or TRBV6-3 and TRBJ2-7; 10 positions match TRBD1. CDR3 length equals 15 residues. The junction had 10 bases not matched to a gene; V was cut back by 5 bases and J by 6 bases. Germline CDR1 MNHEY, CDR2 SVGEGT. CDR3 region: CASSTPGTGDIEQYF. The sequenced part of the CDR3 DNA is TGTGCCAGCAGTACCCCCGGGACAGGGGATATCGAG.

This clone was counted many times. The read falls 3 residues short of the CDR3 end, and the missing part is taken from the germline J gene. The rearrangement uses TRBV19 and TRBJ2-2; D ambiguous. With 1 base removed from V and 3 bases from J, the gap between germline ends came to 9 bases. CDR3 size: 15 residues. Germline V gene lookup returns CDR1 LNHDA and CDR2 SQIVND (reference sequence). The CDR3 DNA, read in part, is TGTGCCAGTAGTATAGGCGAAGCATACACCGGGGAG. Translated: CASSIGEAYTGE. The entire CDR3 reads CASSIGEAYTGELFF.

This clone was picked up many times. With the read ending 3 residues before the CDR3 end, the germline J gene is used to fill in that end. The J gene is TRBJ2-7, the V gene TRBV20-1; D gene uncertain. V was cut by 6 bases and J by 2 bases, with 11 bases left in between. This CDR3 region has 12 residues. Germline values: CDR1 DFQATT, CDR2 SNEGSKA (reference sequence). CDR3 amino acids: CSAQGSAYEQYF. The CDR3 DNA, read in part, is TGCAGTGCCCAAGGGTCTGCCTACGAG.

This clone was counted between two and nine times. With the read ending 3 residues before the CDR3 end, the germline J gene is used to fill in that end. The chain is built from TRBV19 and TRBJ2-2; 9 bases line up with TRBD1. This CDR3 comprises 15 residues. Germline assignment: CDR1 LNHDA and CDR2 SQIVND (reference sequence). V lost 7 bases and J lost 5; bases outside the gene matches: 8. The CDR3: CASIPRDRDTGELFF. The CDR3 DNA, read in part, is TGTGCCAGTATTCCCCGGGACAGGGATACCGGGGAG.

This clone occurred many times. The read is 3 residues too short to cover the CDR3 end, so that end is filled in from the germline J gene. J is TRBJ1-5 and V is TRBV6-2 or TRBV6-3; D possibly corresponds to TRBD1 (6 bases). In germline, CDR1 is MNHEY, CDR2 SVGEGT. V lost 0 bases and J 4 bases, leaving 7 bases between the germline ends. The CDR3 extends over 14 amino acids. CDR3 sequence reads: CASSYSTGNQPQHF. The CDR3 bases that were read are TGTGCCAGCAGTTACTCAACAGGGAATCAGCCC.

This clone was recorded many times. The read halts 3 residues ahead of the CDR3 end, with the missing end drawn from the germline J gene. The chain recombines TRBV5-4 with TRBJ1-2, with D hard to call. The CDR3 spans 14 residues. The V end was cut by 1 base, the J end by 4 bases, with 11 bases between. Germline V gene sequence: CDR1 SGHNT, CDR2 YYREEE (reference sequence). The CDR3 protein is CASSLYSSLYGYTF. CDR3 DNA, as far as it was read: TGTGCCAGCAGCTTGTACAGCAGCCTCTATGGC.

Concerning this clone: The DNA ends 3 residues before the CDR3 does, and the rest of the CDR3 is filled in from the germline J gene. V is TRBV19 and J is TRBJ2-1; TRBD1 agrees at 8 bases. Germline CDR1 and CDR2: LNHDA and SQIVND (reference sequence). The V gene end was trimmed by 5 bases and the J gene end by 3 bases; junction bases not matched to a gene: 3. This CDR3 has 14 amino acids. This chain's CDR3 is CASSVGQGYNEQFF. CDR3 DNA (partial): TGTGCCAGTAGTGTCGGACAGGGCTACAATGAG.

This clone was detected ten times or more. The CDR3 end is not reached by the read, which stops 3 residues before it; the germline J gene fills it in. The sample contains more than one DNA sequence encoding this CDR3. This rearrangement joins TRBV7-9 to TRBJ1-6, with D unclear. The CDR3 is 12 amino acids. Between the trimmed V and J ends, which lost 5 bases and 9 bases, there was a span of 8 bases. Germline CDR1 is SEHNR and CDR2 is FQNEAQ (reference sequence). CDR3 DNA, as far as it was read: TGTGCCAGCAGCCACGGTGCTTCACCC. Amino acid sequence: CASSHGASP. The complete CDR3 reads CASSHGASPLHF.

This clone was observed at least ten times. The read comes to an end 3 residues before the CDR3 does, leaving the germline J gene to fill in the end. The rearrangement uses TRBV18 and TRBJ1-2; D is undetermined. From germline, CDR1 is KGHSH and CDR2 LQKENI. V was trimmed by 2 bases and J by 3 bases, leaving 7 bases between them. This CDR3 contains 13 residues. The CDR3: CASSPSRDYGYTF. The CDR3 bases that were read are TGTGCCAGCTCACCATCCCGGGACTATGGC.

This clone was recorded at least ten times. The read halts 3 residues ahead of the CDR3 end, with the missing end drawn from the germline J gene. The chain employs TRBV10-1 and TRBJ2-5, with a weak D call TRBD2 (6 bases). This CDR3 has 13 amino acids. V was clipped by 2 bases and J by 4 bases, with 8 bases between them. Germline loops: CDR1 WNHNN, CDR2 SYGVQD (reference sequence). CDR3 DNA, as far as it was read: TGCGCCAGCAGTGAGACTAGCCGAGAGACC. As protein: CASSETSRET. The whole CDR3 sequence is CASSETSRETQYF.

In regard to this clone: The read terminates 3 residues ahead of where the CDR3 ends, so the germline J gene completes it. The J gene is TRBJ2-7, the V gene TRBV11-2; 10 bases are a match to TRBD1. Per germline, CDR1 SGHAT and CDR2 FQNNGV. The CDR3 loop spans 14 amino acids. With V trimmed by 5 bases and J by 2 bases, 3 bases remained unmatched. Partial CDR3 DNA: TGTGCCAGCAGCAAGGGACAGGGGACCTACGAG. Its translation: CASSKGQGTYE. The entire CDR3 sequence reads CASSKGQGTYEQYF.

Regarding this clone: The sequence runs out 3 residues before the end of the CDR3; the remainder is reconstructed from the germline J gene. The genes are TRBV10-2 and TRBJ2-5; tentative D call: TRBD2 (5 bases). Germline lookup yields CDR1 WSHSY and CDR2 SAAADI. This CDR3 spans 13 amino acids. The germline V and J ends were trimmed by 4 bases and 5 bases, with 11 bases remaining between them. CDR3 bases read: TGCGCCAGCAGTGGTGAAGGACTGGAGACC. Protein product: CASSGEGLET. The whole CDR3 sequence is CASSGEGLETQYF.

This clone was detected many times. Read coverage stops 3 residues before the CDR3 terminus; the germline J gene supplies the remainder. The chain has TRBV18 and TRBJ1-4, with unresolved D. The CDR3 has 14 amino acids. CDR1 is KGHSH, CDR2 LQKENI, per germline. The V gene lost 1 base and the J gene lost 5 bases, with 8 bases spanning the gap. The CDR3 reads CASSPLQWNEKLFF. The CDR3 DNA, read in part, is TGTGCCAGCTCACCACTGCAGTGGAATGAAAAA.

The table lists this clone with many counts. With the read ending 3 residues before the CDR3 end, the germline J gene is used to fill in that end. J is TRBJ2-3 and V is TRBV5-1; 15 bases agree with TRBD2. This CDR3 contains 16 residues. The germline V gene encodes CDR1 SGHRS and CDR2 YFSETQ. Trimming took 7 bases from V and 8 from J; bases not matched to a gene: 11. Incomplete CDR3 DNA: TGCGCCAGCCTACCGGGACTAGCGGGAGGCCCTTTTACG. Translating it yields CASLPGLAGGPFT. In full, the CDR3 reads CASLPGLAGGPFTQYF.

At least ten counts were recorded for this clone. The read stops 3 residues short of the end of the CDR3; the missing end is completed from the germline J gene. The J gene is TRBJ2-7, the V gene TRBV18; 10 bases agree with TRBD1. V lost 2 bases to trimming and J lost 6 bases; unmatched junction nucleotides: 10. This CDR3 comprises 16 residues. CDR1 is KGHSH, CDR2 LQKENI, per germline. The CDR3 is CASSPSGQGGEGEQYF. The CDR3 bases that were read are TGTGCCAGCTCACCAAGTGGACAGGGGGGGGAAGGCGAG.

This clone came up many times. The CDR3 end is not reached by the read, which stops 3 residues before it; the germline J gene fills it in. This chain joins TRBV5-4 and TRBJ2-3, with TRBD1 matching 7 bases. Germline lookup yields CDR1 SGHNT and CDR2 YYREEE (reference sequence). This CDR3 comprises 15 residues. Trimming removed 6 bases from V and 6 bases from J; junction bases left unmatched: 13. CDR3 amino acids: CASNARGSPVDTQYF. Partial CDR3 DNA: TGTGCCAGCAACGCCAGGGGGTCTCCGGTGGATACG.

This clone appeared a few times. From the germline J gene comes the end of the CDR3, since the read stops 3 residues before it. The chain employs TRBV6-2 or TRBV6-3 and TRBJ1-5; D unresolved. Germline CDR1 MNHEY, CDR2 SVGEGT. The V gene lost 0 bases and the J gene lost 6 bases, with 12 bases spanning the gap. CDR3 size: 15 residues. CDR3 sequence reads: CASSYSRVSGQPQHF. The covered CDR3 bases are TGTGCCAGCAGTTACTCCCGGGTCTCGGGTCAGCCC.

The sample holds many counts of this clone. With the read ending 3 residues before the CDR3 end, the germline J gene is used to fill in that end. The chain combines TRBV7-2 with TRBJ2-1; 8 positions match TRBD2. After removal of 2 bases from V and 3 bases from J, the junction contained 3 bases not matched to a gene. The CDR3 is 15 residues long. CDR1 and CDR2 (germline): SGHTA, FQGNSA. Partial CDR3 DNA: TGTGCCAGCAGCTTAAGCCGGGGGGGCTACAATGAG. Amino acid sequence: CASSLSRGGYNE. The full CDR3 is CASSLSRGGYNEQFF.